Below, one T cell receptor beta chain is given with its context. This clonotype was recorded at least ten times. The antigen this receptor binds is unknown. Base qualities are not at hand, and no much larger clone is one base apart. Receptor libraries were prepared by 5' RACE. Instrument on record: Illumina HiSeq 2500. A second PCR of 7 to 11 cycles was run with a J-beta primer mix and a sample-barcoded 5' primer. Each TCR beta cDNA molecule received a unique molecular identifier from a template-switch 5' adaptor carrying 12 random nucleotides. Each sample yielded at least 2.5 million CDR3-containing paired-end reads. First-strand cDNA was synthesized from all RNA with the Mint cDNA synthesis kit, primed by a TRBC-specific oligonucleotide. Following uracil-DNA glycosylase treatment, all cDNA underwent a first 18-cycle PCR with the universal primers M1SS and BC2_uni_R. In the authors' own workflow: For normalization, 1 million high-quality reads were randomly selected from each sample, with every read carrying a distinct molecular identifier. Reads sharing molecular identifiers were discarded rather than binned into consensus sequences. CDR3 identification, clonotype clustering and error correction used MiTCR with a Q25 quality threshold and the strictest error-elimination algorithm. Lower-bound total TCR beta diversity was estimated with a nonparametric unseen species model using Euler transformation. The public reads were reprocessed in TCRdb via fastp at Q25 and MiXCR, keeping in-frame beta chains. Rows merge per CDR3 protein into single entries with the most common DNA and genes. The V and J calls shown here were made by TCRdb, not taken from the authors' results. The sample table contains 1.5 million to 2 million distinct CDR3 sequences; only one count was recorded for 25% to 30% of them. More than 6% of the sample is in the top ten clones.

The CDR3, cysteine through phenylalanine, is 14 amino acids long. The retained sequence is limited to the CDR3, 42 bases, with the frame set at the first base. Deletion took 2 bases off V and 0 bases off J, with a span of 8 bases between the germline ends. The germline V gene encodes CDR1 MGHRA and CDR2 YSYEKL. The data were obtained in a study of blood T cells in healthy people across ages (dated by TCRdb to 2015 to 2017). With regard to the full study: In model experiments, template switching captured about one uniquely barcoded TCR beta cDNA molecule for every two T cells. To track age-related changes in TCR beta repertoire diversity, the study relied on deep sequencing normalized with unique cDNA molecular identifiers. The donors were split into four age groups: young (average around 16 years), middle-aged (roughly 39), aged (approximately 60) and long-lived (about 74). To avoid experimental bias, donors of different ages were spread randomly across the sequencing lanes. Using the same blood draw, the study looked at two additional independent replicas of 1 million unique cDNA reads for two donors, one aged 18 to 30 and the other aged 80 or older. Points the paper makes about the study in general: The long-lived group showed more naive CD4+ T cells, fewer expanded clones and increased TCR diversity than the aged group, suggesting age selection. Estimates of total diversity from one million sequenced T cells were regarded as lower bounds and underestimates. There was a strong correlation between observed TCR beta diversity and the percentage of naive T cells measured by flow cytometry. Bulk unsorted PBMC profiling prevented conclusive comparison of naive and antigen-experienced compartments. Donor CMV infection status was unknown, potentially confounding age-related changes in expanded clonotypes. Observed TCR beta diversity per million T cells fell roughly linearly with age, and a significant reduction was already apparent by age around 40.

Systemically healthy Caucasian individuals from Russia, approximately 39 in total and aged roughly 6 to 90 years, were included as donors. Each donor gave around 9.8 milliliters of peripheral blood, collected into EDTA-treated Vacutainer tubes. Ficoll-Paque density-gradient centrifugation was used to isolate PBMCs, with at least 7 million obtained per sample. Trizol reagent was used to extract total RNA from the PBMCs, yielding at least 5 micrograms per sample. Naive CD45RAhigh/CD27high T cell percentages were measured by flow cytometry on a PBMC aliquot from every donor. The rearrangement combines TRBV4-1 with TRBJ2-7; the D gene identity is not certain. The sequenced sample consisted of blood. The sequence came from a woman aged 25 to 39 in good health. DNA sequence: TGCGCCAGCAGCCAAACTTCCCTCTCCTACGAGCAGTACTTC. This gives the protein CASSQTSLSYEQYF.